Presented here are 10 T cell receptor beta chains from one specimen sequenced in a study of vaccination and CD4 T cells after COVID-19. What these receptors recognize is not known. The sample's treatment: approximately 9-day PBMC culture with coronavirus spike peptide pools or control peptides (ViraFEST assay). The assay that was used to sequence DNA from cultured CD4+ T cells was the Oncomine TCR Beta short-read assay. Using its own MiXCR run on the PCR reads, TCRdb lists one record per CDR3 protein. Among roughly 13,000 distinct CDR3 sequences listed, less than 75% were seen once. Specimen: CD4+ T cells from blood, cultured in vitro. All receptors come from a human donor who had recovered from COVID-19.

This clonotype was counted a few times. The chain links TRBV7-3 to TRBJ1-1; D remains unclear. V was shortened by 5 bases and J by 4 bases, with 11 bases between the two germline ends. Germline-derived CDR1 and CDR2 are SGHTA and FQGTGA. There are 13 residues in the CDR3. CDR3 sequence: CASSRAPGTEAFF. DNA of the CDR3: TGTGCCAGCAGCAGGGCGCCGGGCACTGAAGCTTTCTTT.

The chain joins TRBV6-2 or TRBV6-3 to TRBJ2-7; 8 nucleotides line up with TRBD1. The V gene's germline CDR1 is MNHEY and CDR2 SVGEGT. The V gene end was trimmed by 7 bases and the J gene end by 6 bases; junction bases not matched to a gene: 8. This CDR3 has 13 residues. CDR3 coding DNA: TGTGCCAGCAACCCCAGGGGGCTGGGCGAGCAGTACTTC. Its protein product is CASNPRGLGEQYF.

The gene calls are TRBV11-3 and TRBJ2-2; D might be TRBD2 (5 bases). The CDR3 is made up of 15 amino acids. The ends were cut back, 5 bases at V and 5 bases at J, with 15 bases in the middle. Looked up from germline, CDR1 is SGHNT and CDR2 is YENEEA. CDR3 in amino acids: CASSPLGGTTGELFF. In nucleotides, the CDR3 is TGTGCCAGCAGCCCACTAGGCGGTACGACCGGGGAGCTGTTTTTT.

The rearrangement joins TRBV20-1 to TRBJ1-5, with 7 bases that match TRBD1. J was trimmed by 0 bases and V by 3 bases; bases with no gene match: 5. This CDR3 comprises 15 residues. Per the germline V gene, CDR1 is DFQATT and CDR2 is SNEGSKA (reference sequence). CDR3 sequence reads: CSASAGGNSNQPQHF. Here the CDR3 DNA reads TGCAGTGCTAGTGCAGGGGGGAATAGCAATCAGCCCCAGCATTTT.

V gene TRBV20-1 combines with J gene TRBJ1-4; possible D gene TRBD1, 5 bases. V was shortened by 2 bases and J by 8 bases, with 15 bases between the two germline ends. Germline V gene lookup returns CDR1 DFQATT and CDR2 SNEGSKA (reference sequence). The CDR3 is 14 amino acids. CDR3 loop: CSARLGAQKEKLFF. CDR3 nucleotide sequence: TGCAGTGCTAGACTAGGGGCGCAAAAAGAAAAACTGTTTTTT.

V is TRBV6-4 and J is TRBJ2-4; 7 bases agree with TRBD1. The CDR3 has 15 residues. Germline V gene sequence: CDR1 MRHNA, CDR2 SNTAGT. The trim removed 8 bases at V and 6 bases at J, leaving 13 bases unmatched. The CDR3 reads CASGGQPKQRNIQYF. CDR3 bases: TGTGCCAGCGGGGGACAGCCCAAGCAGCGAAACATTCAGTACTTC.

This clonotype appeared a few times. This sequence joins TRBV7-9 and TRBJ1-2; D not certain. The CDR3 spans 12 residues. V lost 4 bases and J 5 bases, leaving 8 bases between the germline ends. Germline lookup yields CDR1 SEHNR and CDR2 FQNEAQ (reference sequence). CDR3 protein: CASSSRDYGYTF. CDR3 in DNA: TGTGCCAGCAGCTCCCGAGATTATGGCTACACCTTC.

The rearrangement joins TRBV11-3 to TRBJ2-5; possible D gene TRBD1, 6 bases. CDR3 length equals 16 residues. V was cut by 5 bases and J by 5 bases, with 21 bases left in between. Germline V lookup: CDR1 SGHNT, CDR2 YENEEA. The CDR3 DNA follows: TGTGCCAGCAGCCCCGGTTACAGGGCTTGGTATGAGACCCAGTACTTC. Translation: CASSPGYRAWYETQYF. Using reference TRBV11-3 and TRBJ2-5 for the parts outside the CDR3, the full variable domain is EAGVVQSPRYKIIEKKQPVAFWCNPISGHNTLYWYLQNLGQGPELLIRYENEEAVDDSQLPKDRFSAERLKGVDSTLKIQPAELGDSAVYLCASSPGYRAWYETQYFGPGTRLLVL.

The rearrangement joins TRBV6-1 to TRBJ1-5; TRBD1 might be the D (5 bases). Between the trimmed V and J ends, which lost 9 bases and 6 bases, there was a span of 15 bases. Germline V gene data show CDR1 as MNHNS and CDR2 as SASEGT. This CDR3 spans 13 amino acids. The CDR3 here is CASERGGGQPQHF. In DNA, the CDR3 is TGTGCCAGTGAGAGAGGCGGGGGTCAGCCCCAGCATTTT.

The chain combines TRBV5-4 with TRBJ2-1; no reliable D call. V lost 4 bases and J 4 bases, leaving 6 bases between the germline ends. The germline gives CDR1 SGHNT, CDR2 YYREEE (reference sequence). The CDR3 runs to 12 residues. CDR3 sequence reads: CASSPGYNEQFF. The CDR3 DNA reads as TGTGCCAGCAGCCCCGGGTACAATGAGCAGTTCTTC.